These 18 T cell receptor beta chains originate from one sample sequenced in a study of regulatory T cells in long-lasting Graves disease. Time point defined: newly diagnosed GD, antithyroid drugs for less than 3 months. The TCR library was prepared using RNA isolated from PBMCs. Building of the TCR beta libraries involved iRepertoire HTBI primers and Arm-PCR of CDR3 regions. TCRdb re-called the multiplex PCR reads through MiXCR, storing one row per CDR3 protein. This table has 380,000 or so distinct CDR3 sequences, 15% to 20% appearing once. The sample was also reused in another study, on T cells in Graves' hyperthyroidism and ophthalmopathy.

The sample was peripheral blood mononuclear cells (PBMCs), taken at new diagnosis, from a patient treated with antithyroid drugs. These receptors were obtained from a woman aged 18 to 35 with Graves disease.

This clonotype was detected ten times or more. This chain connects TRBV20-1 to TRBJ2-7; 8 bases match TRBD2. The ends lost 3 bases at V and 5 bases at J; junction bases unmatched: 6. Germline V gives CDR1 DFQATT, CDR2 SNEGSKA (reference sequence). The CDR3 is made up of 13 amino acids. DNA for the CDR3: TGCAGTGCTAGCGGGGGGGCAATGAACGAGCAGTACTTC. Its translation: CSASGGAMNEQYF.

This clonotype was counted ten times or more. The chain is built from TRBV28 and TRBJ1-2, with D perhaps TRBD1 (5 bases). Per germline, CDR1 MDHEN and CDR2 SYDVKM. V dropped 4 bases and J dropped 5 bases, with 11 bases sitting between them. This CDR3 is built from 13 residues. CDR3 in DNA: TGTGCCAGCAGTTCGCCGACAGATTATGGCTACACCTTC. This gives the protein CASSSPTDYGYTF.

This clonotype was detected ten times or more. CDR3: CASSPQGQAEKLFF. CDR3 nucleotides: TGTGCCAGCTCACCTCAGGGACAGGCTGAAAAACTGTTTTTT. The J gene is TRBJ1-4, the V gene TRBV18; 8 bases map to TRBD1. CDR3 size: 14 residues. Germline V gives CDR1 KGHSH, CDR2 LQKENI. Trimming cost V 3 bases and J 7 bases; bases outside gene matches: 4.

Many counts were recorded for this clonotype. V gene TRBV5-4 combines with J gene TRBJ2-1, with 9 bases identical to TRBD1. The CDR3 spans 15 residues. The ends lost 4 bases at V and 8 bases at J; junction bases unmatched: 10. Germline CDR1 and CDR2: SGHNT and YYREEE (reference sequence). DNA of the CDR3: TGTGCCAGCAGCCCAAACAGGGGGCGGGACGATGAGCAGTTCTTC. The encoded protein is CASSPNRGRDDEQFF.

A few counts support this clonotype. V gene TRBV5-5 combines with J gene TRBJ1-1; D is unresolved. CDR3 size: 12 residues. The V end was cut by 0 bases, the J end by 9 bases, with 9 bases between. The germline CDR1 and CDR2 sequences are SGHKS and YYEKEE (reference sequence). In DNA, the CDR3 is TGTGCCAGCAGCTTGGAAGGCGGTAAAGCTTTCTTT. This encodes CASSLEGGKAFF. Using reference TRBV5-5 and TRBJ1-1 for the parts outside the CDR3, the full variable domain is DAGVTQSPTHLIKTRGQQVTLRCSPISGHKSVSWYQQVLGQGPQFIFQYYEKEERGRGNFPDRFSARQFPNYSSELNVNALLLGDSALYLCASSLEGGKAFFGQGTRLTVV.

This clonotype was detected many times. The genes are TRBV5-1 and TRBJ1-4; D might be TRBD1 (6 bases). V was pared by 1 base and J by 1 base, with 8 bases between. The CDR3 covers 15 residues. Germline CDR1 reads SGHRS; CDR2 reads YFSETQ. CDR3 DNA sequence: TGCGCCAGCAGCTTGTCGGGACAAACTAATGAAAAACTGTTTTTT. This encodes CASSLSGQTNEKLFF.

This clonotype came up many times. The chain links TRBV2 to TRBJ2-6; D is undetermined. CDR1 is SNHLY, CDR2 FYNNEI, per germline. The germline V and J ends were trimmed by 8 bases and 0 bases, with 8 bases remaining between them. CDR3 length: 14 residues. CDR3 region: CASRLRSGANVLTF. CDR3 sequence (DNA): TGTGCCAGCCGGCTCCGCTCTGGGGCCAACGTCCTGACTTTC.

This clonotype was observed at least ten times. The chain is built from TRBV20-1 and TRBJ2-7; D gene uncertain. The CDR3 is 13 amino acids. CDR1 and CDR2 (germline): DFQATT, SNEGSKA (reference sequence). The germline V and J ends were trimmed by 4 bases and 3 bases, with 13 bases remaining between them. CDR3 in amino acids: CSAKEGRDYEQYF. For the CDR3, the DNA is TGCAGTGCTAAGGAAGGTAGGGACTACGAGCAGTACTTC.

This clonotype was counted at least ten times. The rearrangement links TRBV11-1 to TRBJ1-2; 7 bases are a match to TRBD1. The CDR3 length is 14 residues. Trimming at V came to 5 bases and at J to 7 bases, leaving 10 bases not matched to a gene. The germline V gene encodes CDR1 SGHAT and CDR2 FQDESV (reference sequence). Written as DNA, the CDR3 is TGTGCCAGCAGCCCAGGGACAGACCCAGCTGGCTACACCTTC. As protein: CASSPGTDPAGYTF. Full variable domain (remainder filled in from reference TRBV11-1 and TRBJ1-2): EAEVAQSPRYKITEKSQAVAFWCDPISGHATLYWYRQILGQGPELLVQFQDESVVDDSQLPKDRFSAERLKGVDSTLKIQPAELGDSAMYLCASSPGTDPAGYTFGSGTRLTVV.

The V and J genes are TRBV5-1 and TRBJ2-1; TRBD1 agrees at 10 bases. The CDR3 consists of 16 residues. Trimming at V came to 0 bases and at J to 1 base, leaving 1 base not matched to a gene. CDR1 is SGHRS and CDR2 is YFSETQ in the germline V gene. This CDR3 is CASSLEGQGSYNEQFF. As DNA, the CDR3 is TGCGCCAGCAGCTTGGAGGGACAGGGGTCCTACAATGAGCAGTTCTTC. Based on the CDR3 plus reference TRBV5-1 and TRBJ2-1, the full variable domain is KAGVTQTPRYLIKTRGQQVTLSCSPISGHRSVSWYQQTPGQGLQFLFEYFSETQRNKGNFPGRFSGRQFSNSRSEMNVSTLELGDSALYLCASSLEGQGSYNEQFFGPGTRLTVL.

About this clonotype: A much larger clone lies a single base off, so this may be a read error. The chain couples TRBV5-1 to TRBJ2-7; the D gene is possibly TRBD2 (6 bases). The germline CDR1 and CDR2 sequences are SGHRS and YFSETQ. This CDR3 has 14 residues. The CDR3 here is CASSLVSSAYERYF. The CDR3 DNA reads as TGCGCCAGCAGCTTGGTTTCTAGCGCATACGAGCGGTACTTC. The variable domain in full, with the rest retrieved from reference TRBV5-1 and TRBJ2-7, is KAGVTQTPRYLIKTRGQQVTLSCSPISGHRSVSWYQQTPGQGLQFLFEYFSETQRNKGNFPGRFSGRQFSNSRSEMNVSTLELGDSALYLCASSLVSSAYERYFGPGTRLTVT.

This clonotype has a count of ten or more. Written as DNA, the CDR3 is TGTGCCAGCAGCTTATCGGGATTATCATACCAAGAGACCCAGTACTTC. Translation: CASSLSGLSYQETQYF. The rearrangement links TRBV7-8 to TRBJ2-5, with D possibly TRBD2 on 5 matching bases. Trimming cost V 2 bases and J 0 bases, with 13 bases left between them. The CDR3 covers 16 residues. Germline CDR1 reads SGHVS; CDR2 reads FQNEAQ.

A note on this clonotype: This sequence may be a read error, since a much larger clone differs from it by one base. The V gene is TRBV24-1, the J gene TRBJ1-2; 8 positions match TRBD1. The CDR3 runs to 14 residues. CDR1 is KGHDR, CDR2 SFDVKD, per germline. V shed 4 bases and J 9 bases; nucleotides not matched to a gene: 9. DNA for the CDR3: TGTGCCACCAGTGACGCGACAGGGGCTAGATGCTACACCTTC. This codes for CATSDATGARCYTF.

This clonotype came up a few times. The V gene is TRBV12-3 or TRBV12-4, the J gene TRBJ1-3, with D uncertain. The CDR3 has 15 amino acids. V shed 3 bases and J shed 0 bases, with 9 bases lying between them. CDR3 nucleotides: TGTGCCAGCAGTTTTAGTCACTTCTCTGGAAACACCATATATTTT. It yields the protein CASSFSHFSGNTIYF.

The chain links TRBV5-1 to TRBJ1-5; D is perhaps TRBD1 (6 bases). Germline CDR1 is SGHRS and CDR2 is YFSETQ. The CDR3 extends over 15 amino acids. V was clipped by 4 bases and J by 0 bases, with 11 bases between them. The CDR3 DNA is TGCGCCAGCAGCGAGACAGGAGATAGCAATCAGCCCCAGCATTTT. Residues: CASSETGDSNQPQHF.

This clonotype was found many times. The chain employs TRBV18 and TRBJ2-1; D may match TRBD1 or TRBD2 (5 bases each). The germline V gene has CDR1 KGHSH and CDR2 LQKENI. Trimming left V 8 bases short and J 10 bases short, with 15 bases between. The CDR3 extends over 12 amino acids. CDR3 nucleotide sequence: TGTGCCAGCACCGGGACGGGATTGGAGCAGTTCTTC. Residues: CASTGTGLEQFF.

This clonotype was counted ten times or more. This chain uses TRBV7-3 with TRBJ2-1, with D perhaps matching TRBD1 or TRBD2 (5 bases each). Per the germline V gene, CDR1 is SGHTA and CDR2 is FQGTGA. V lost 5 bases, J lost 10 bases, and 24 bases lay in between. The CDR3 consists of 16 residues. The CDR3 spells CASSLTGTDVLREQFF. The CDR3 coding sequence is TGTGCCAGCAGCCTCACCGGGACGGACGTATTAAGGGAGCAGTTCTTC.

Concerning this clonotype itself: This likely stems from a read error, as it lies one base from a far larger clone. The CDR3 does not end in the conserved phenylalanine or tryptophan, so this is likely a read error. V usage is TRBV2 and J usage is TRBJ2-5; TRBD1 matches 7 bases. The DNA end favors TRBJ2-1, so the J call may be wrong. This CDR3 region has 15 residues. Germline CDR1 and CDR2: SNHLY and FYNNEI. The CDR3 DNA reads as TGTGCCAGCAGTCTATTTGGACAGGCCGGGAATGAGCAGTTCTCC. Amino acid sequence: CASSLFGQAGNEQFS.